What follows are 17 T cell receptor beta chains derived from one specimen sequenced in a study of blood T cells in healthy people across ages (dated by TCRdb to between 2014 and 2016). Library construction relied on 5' RACE. Sequencing used an Illumina HiSeq 2500. A second PCR of roughly 7 to 12 cycles was run with a J-beta primer mix and a sample-barcoded 5' primer. TCRdb handled the public reads itself, with Q25 trimming in fastp and clone calling in MiXCR, and kept productive beta chains. Entries are consolidated by CDR3 protein sequence, retaining the most common genes and DNA. The table for this sample lists around 800,000 distinct CDR3 sequences; around 43% of them were counted only once. Of the sample, about a fifth is held by the ten largest clones. Source material: blood. All receptors come from a man in his 60s in good health.

This clonotype has ten or more counts. The chain uses TRBV7-2 and TRBJ2-5, with 7 bases identical to TRBD2. This CDR3 region has 13 residues. V trimming: 2 bases; J trimming: 5 bases; junction bases outside the gene matches: 2. Germline V gene sequence: CDR1 SGHTA, CDR2 FQGNSA. Here the CDR3 reads CASSLSSGETQYF. The CDR3 region has the DNA TGTGCCAGCAGCTTATCTAGCGGTGAGACCCAGTACTTC.

This clonotype has a count of ten or more. Here the CDR3 reads CSARYRGDNEQFF. The DNA of the CDR3 is TGCAGTGCTAGATACAGGGGAGACAATGAGCAGTTCTTC. This rearrangement joins TRBV20-1 to TRBJ2-1; 7 bases are a match to TRBD1. J lost 5 bases, V lost 2 bases, and 3 bases had no gene match. CDR1 is DFQATT, CDR2 SNEGSKA, per germline (reference sequence). The CDR3 length is 13 residues.

V is TRBV9 and J is TRBJ2-5; 11 bases map to TRBD2. The germline V gene has CDR1 SGDLS and CDR2 YYNGEE. This CDR3 contains 16 residues. J gave up 2 bases and V 4 bases, and 7 bases lay outside the gene matches. The CDR3 region has the DNA TGTGCCAGCAGCCCGGAAGGGACTAGCGGACAAGAGACCCAGTACTTC. Its translation is CASSPEGTSGQETQYF.

V gene TRBV3-1 combines with J gene TRBJ1-2, with 8 bases aligning to TRBD1. The CDR3 is 15 amino acids. Losses at the gene ends were 1 base for V and 6 bases for J; bases not matched to a gene: 7. The V gene's germline CDR1 is LGHDT and CDR2 YNNKEL (reference sequence). CDR3 protein: CASSQGQGWEHGYTF. The CDR3 DNA reads as TGTGCCAGCAGCCAAGGACAGGGGTGGGAGCATGGCTACACCTTC.

This clonotype showed up just a few times. The chain's CDR3 is CASSVDSGPTYEQYF. The CDR3 DNA reads as TGTGCCAGCAGCGTAGACAGCGGGCCGACCTACGAGCAGTACTTC. The chain has TRBV9 and TRBJ2-4; tentative D call: TRBD2 (6 bases). The DNA end favors TRBJ2-7, so the J call may be wrong. The CDR3 consists of 15 residues. Per germline, CDR1 SGDLS and CDR2 YYNGEE.

This clonotype has a single count. J is TRBJ1-1 and V is TRBV6-1; D perhaps matches TRBD1 (5 bases). This CDR3 contains 17 residues. Germline V gene data show CDR1 as MNHNS and CDR2 as SASEGT. V lost 5 bases and J 1 base, leaving 20 bases between the germline ends. In nucleotides, the CDR3 is TGTGCCAGCAGTCCCCTCTGGGGGGGGAGTCAGAACACTGAAGCTTTCTTT. Its protein product is CASSPLWGGSQNTEAFF.

This chain connects TRBV15 to TRBJ2-1; D gene unclear. In germline, CDR1 is LNHNV, CDR2 YYDKDF (reference sequence). The CDR3 sequence is 15 residues long. Trimming pared 1 base from V and 4 bases from J, leaving 11 bases between. The CDR3 DNA follows: TGTGCCACCAGCAGAGTAAGGGAACTTTACAATGAGCAGTTCTTC. It codes for CATSRVRELYNEQFF.

A word on this clonotype: One base away lies a much larger clone, so this may be a sequencing read error. The rearrangement joins TRBV7-9 to TRBJ2-6; tentatively, D is TRBD1 or TRBD2 (5 bases each). The CDR3 contains 15 residues. The V gene's germline CDR1 is SEHNR and CDR2 FQNEAQ (reference sequence). The CDR3 sequence is CASSLGAGGANVPTF. CDR3 sequence (DNA): TGTGCCAGCAGCTTAGGGGCGGGTGGGGCCAACGTCCCGACTTTC.

The rearrangement links TRBV7-3 to TRBJ1-2; D possibly corresponds to TRBD1 (5 bases). Trimming shortened V by 4 bases and J by 8 bases, and 11 bases separated the two germline ends. Germline lookup yields CDR1 SGHTA and CDR2 FQGTGA. The CDR3 spans 12 residues. CDR3 sequence: CASSSPGTGYTF. The CDR3 DNA is TGTGCCAGCAGCTCCCCAGGGACGGGCTACACCTTC.

This clonotype was counted once. The gene calls are TRBV7-9 and TRBJ1-2, with D maybe TRBD1 (6 bases). The CDR3 loop spans 13 amino acids. Trimming took off 4 bases at V and 10 bases at J, with 16 bases between the two ends. Germline V gene lookup returns CDR1 SEHNR and CDR2 FQNEAQ (reference sequence). The DNA for the CDR3 is TGTGCCAGCAGCTACAGGGACGGCCGGGACTACACCTTC. Its translation is CASSYRDGRDYTF.

The J gene is TRBJ2-3, the V gene TRBV5-1; perhaps TRBD1 as D (5 bases). Germline CDR1 is SGHRS and CDR2 is YFSETQ. The CDR3 contains 15 residues. V was trimmed by 3 bases and J by 0 bases, leaving 11 bases between them. The CDR3 protein is CASSWGPTSTDTQYF. As DNA, the CDR3 is TGCGCCAGCAGCTGGGGCCCTACTAGCACAGATACGCAGTATTTT.

CDR3 in amino acids: CASSLVAGASTDTQYF. The DNA for the CDR3 is TGTGCCAGCAGTTTGGTAGCGGGAGCTAGCACAGATACGCAGTATTTT. This chain connects TRBV12-3 or TRBV12-4 to TRBJ2-3, with TRBD2 identical over 9 bases. The CDR3 is 16 amino acids. J lost 0 bases, V lost 3 bases, and 4 bases had no gene match.

This clonotype was seen many times. The chain employs TRBV25-1 and TRBJ2-5; tentative D call: TRBD1 (6 bases). The CDR3 spans 14 residues. V lost 3 bases, J lost 6 bases, and 14 bases lay in between. Germline loops: CDR1 MGHDK, CDR2 SYGVNS. The CDR3 sequence: CASSDQQGAKTQYF. The CDR3 nucleotides read TGTGCCAGCAGTGACCAACAGGGTGCCAAGACCCAGTACTTC.

The count of this clonotype is one. One end of the junction is discordant with germline, which a read error may explain. The V and J genes are TRBV20-1 and TRBJ2-7; TRBD2 aligns across 9 bases. CDR3 size: 13 residues. CDR1 DFQATT and CDR2 SNEGSKA come from the germline V gene (reference sequence). The chain's CDR3 is CSSRTTSGGGQYF. In DNA, the CDR3 is TGCAGTTCTAGAACGACTAGCGGCGGCGGGCAGTACTTC.

This clonotype turned up a few times. This chain joins TRBV5-1 and TRBJ1-6; D perhaps matches TRBD1 (6 bases). Per the germline V gene, CDR1 is SGHRS and CDR2 is YFSETQ. Deletions cut 4 bases from V and 0 bases from J, with 11 bases between. This CDR3 is built from 16 residues. The CDR3 is CASSPQGSSYNSPLHF. Here the CDR3 DNA reads TGCGCCAGCAGCCCTCAGGGGAGCTCCTATAATTCACCCCTCCACTTT.

V usage is TRBV6-1 and J usage is TRBJ2-3; D is uncertain. CDR1 is MNHNS, CDR2 SASEGT, per germline. This CDR3 is 13 amino acids long. V lost 11 bases and J lost 4, with 16 bases in between. The CDR3 loop is CAGLGLYSDTQYF. As DNA, the CDR3 is TGTGCCGGGTTGGGGTTGTACTCAGATACGCAGTATTTT.

CDR3 in amino acids: CASSFLTAVQETQYF. The CDR3 DNA is TGTGCCAGCAGCTTCTTAACAGCCGTCCAAGAGACCCAGTACTTC. This chain links TRBV11-2 with TRBJ2-5; no clear D. V gave up 3 bases and J gave up 1 base, with 12 bases separating them. The V gene's germline CDR1 is SGHAT and CDR2 FQNNGV. The CDR3 totals 15 residues.